These T cell receptor beta chains were read from a single sample in a study of shared clonotypes between healthy human individuals. TCRdb's copy holds only in-frame clones and misses some; the assay was immunoSEQ multiplex PCR. The sample contains millions of clones, roughly 94% of which appear only once. Sequenced sample: naive CD4+ T cells sorted from blood. These receptors all stem from a man between 18 and 29 years old in good health. The CDR3 runs from the conserved cysteine through the conserved F or W. A D gene is named only where the DNA matches it firmly. Only some rows state a clone size, as once, few, many or a class for expanded clones.

j_call: TRBJ1-4; v_call: TRBV7-2; d_call: NA; clone_size: NA; cdr3_nt: TGTGCCAGCAGCTTTCGTTCAACTAATGAAAAACTGTTTTTT; cdr3_aa: CASSFRSTNEKLFF
j_call: TRBJ2-7; v_call: TRBV10-1; d_call: NA; clone_size: NA; cdr3_nt: TGCGCCAGCAGTGAGGGACTAAACTTGTACTTC; cdr3_aa: CASSEGLNLYF
j_call: TRBJ2-1; v_call: TRBV6-5; d_call: NA; clone_size: NA; cdr3_nt: TGTGCCAGCAGAGGAACAGGGTACAATGAGCAGTTCTTC; cdr3_aa: CASRGTGYNEQFF
j_call: TRBJ2-7; v_call: TRBV7-9; d_call: NA; clone_size: NA; cdr3_nt: TGTGCCAGCAGCTTAGAGGCTAGCGCGGTCTACGAGCAGTACTTC; cdr3_aa: CASSLEASAVYEQYF
j_call: TRBJ1-5; v_call: TRBV5-4; d_call: NA; clone_size: NA; cdr3_nt: TGTGCCAGCAGCTTGCACCCCCTCGAGAATCAGCCCCAGCATTTT; cdr3_aa: CASSLHPLENQPQHF
j_call: TRBJ2-5; v_call: TRBV29-1; d_call: NA; clone_size: NA; cdr3_nt: TGCAGCGCTGCGCAAGTCGGGTTGGGGGAGACCCAGTACTTC; cdr3_aa: CSAAQVGLGETQYF
j_call: TRBJ2-3; v_call: TRBV27; d_call: TRBD2; clone_size: NA; cdr3_nt: TGTGCCAGCAGTCCCCCACTAAGGGAGGGCAATACAGATACGCAGTATTTT; cdr3_aa: CASSPPLREGNTDTQYF
j_call: TRBJ2-1; v_call: TRBV5-1; d_call: NA; clone_size: NA; cdr3_nt: TGCGCCAGCAGCTTGAGTACGGTCGGTGAGCAGTTCTTC; cdr3_aa: CASSLSTVGEQFF
j_call: TRBJ2-4; v_call: TRBV30; d_call: NA; clone_size: once; cdr3_nt: TGTGCCTGGACCGGACAGAGAAACATTCAGTACTTC; cdr3_aa: CAWTGQRNIQYF
j_call: TRBJ2-3; v_call: TRBV5-1; d_call: NA; clone_size: NA; cdr3_nt: TGCGCCAGCAGCTTGGCAGGAGATACGCAGTATTTT; cdr3_aa: CASSLAGDTQYF
j_call: TRBJ2-5; v_call: TRBV2; d_call: NA; clone_size: NA; cdr3_nt: TGTGCCAGCAGTACAGACAGTAGAAAGACCCAGTACTTC; cdr3_aa: CASSTDSRKTQYF
j_call: TRBJ1-1; v_call: TRBV5-4; d_call: TRBD1; clone_size: NA; cdr3_nt: TGTGCCAGCAGCAAGGACAGGGGGAACACTGAAGCTTTCTTT; cdr3_aa: CASSKDRGNTEAFF
j_call: TRBJ1-5; v_call: TRBV6-1; d_call: NA; clone_size: few; cdr3_nt: TGTGCCAGCGCCGAGGGTCAGACCCTCAATCAGCCCCAGCATTTT; cdr3_aa: CASAEGQTLNQPQHF
j_call: TRBJ2-2; v_call: TRBV6-5; d_call: TRBD2; clone_size: NA; cdr3_nt: TGTGCCAGCAGTTACTCTCAGGGAGGGACCGGGGAGCTGTTTTTT; cdr3_aa: CASSYSQGGTGELFF
j_call: TRBJ2-6; v_call: TRBV7-9; d_call: NA; clone_size: NA; cdr3_nt: TGTGCCAGCAGCTTAGGACAGGTCTCTGGGGCCAACGTCCTGACTTTC; cdr3_aa: CASSLGQVSGANVLTF
j_call: TRBJ1-1; v_call: TRBV5-1; d_call: TRBD1; clone_size: NA; cdr3_nt: TGCGCCAGCAGCGCGGGGACAGGGTGGGACACTGAAGCTTTCTTT; cdr3_aa: CASSAGTGWDTEAFF
j_call: TRBJ2-5; v_call: TRBV7-6; d_call: NA; clone_size: NA; cdr3_nt: TGTGCCAGCAGCTTAACAGGGTTGGGAGAGACCCAGTACTTC; cdr3_aa: CASSLTGLGETQYF
j_call: TRBJ2-2; v_call: TRBV5-1; d_call: TRBD1; clone_size: once; cdr3_nt: TGCGCCAGCAGCTTCTCGACAGGGGACACCGGGGAGCTGTTTTTT; cdr3_aa: CASSFSTGDTGELFF
j_call: TRBJ1-4; v_call: TRBV30; d_call: NA; clone_size: NA; cdr3_nt: TGTGCCTGGAGTGTACATCGTCAGAAGGCTAATGAAAAACTGTTTTTT; cdr3_aa: CAWSVHRQKANEKLFF
j_call: TRBJ1-6; v_call: TRBV10-3; d_call: TRBD1; clone_size: NA; cdr3_nt: TGTGCCATCAGCGGACAGGGAGGGACCCTCCACTTT; cdr3_aa: CAISGQGGTLHF
j_call: TRBJ1-2; v_call: TRBV7-2; d_call: TRBD1; clone_size: NA; cdr3_nt: TGTGCCAGCAGCTTAGCTCTTTGGGGACAGGGCAATGGCTACACCTTC; cdr3_aa: CASSLALWGQGNGYTF
j_call: TRBJ2-3; v_call: TRBV25-1; d_call: NA; clone_size: NA; cdr3_nt: TGTGCCAGCAGTGTAGGGGCGGAGGATACGCAGTATTTT; cdr3_aa: CASSVGAEDTQYF
j_call: TRBJ2-2; v_call: TRBV9; d_call: TRBD2; clone_size: NA; cdr3_nt: TGTGCCAGCAGCCAGGGATCCTATAGCGGGAGAACGACCGGGGAGCTGTTTTTT; cdr3_aa: CASSQGSYSGRTTGELFF
j_call: TRBJ2-3; v_call: TRBV25-1; d_call: TRBD2; clone_size: once; cdr3_nt: TGTGCCAGCAGTGAACTAGCGGACTTAGATACGCAGTATTTT; cdr3_aa: CASSELADLDTQYF
j_call: TRBJ1-2; v_call: TRBV19; d_call: NA; clone_size: few; cdr3_nt: TGTGCCAGTAGCACGCTCTTAGGAGGCTACACCTTC; cdr3_aa: CASSTLLGGYTF
j_call: TRBJ2-1; v_call: TRBV10-3; d_call: TRBD1; clone_size: once; cdr3_nt: TGTGCCATCAGTGAGTCAGACAGGGGCAATGAGCAGTTCTTC; cdr3_aa: CAISESDRGNEQFF
j_call: TRBJ2-5; v_call: TRBV9; d_call: TRBD2; clone_size: NA; cdr3_nt: TGTGCCAGCAGCGTAGGTCCCGGGACTAGCGGGGCCCCCGTATTGGAGACCCAGTACTTC; cdr3_aa: CASSVGPGTSGAPVLETQYF
j_call: TRBJ2-5; v_call: TRBV5-6; d_call: NA; clone_size: NA; cdr3_nt: TGTGCCAGCAGCTCCTCAAGGGGTGTGAGGGAGACCCAGTACTTC; cdr3_aa: CASSSSRGVRETQYF
j_call: TRBJ2-1; v_call: TRBV6-5; d_call: TRBD2; clone_size: NA; cdr3_nt: TGTGCCAGCAGACCTCCGGGACTAGCGGGATGGGAGCAGTTCTTC; cdr3_aa: CASRPPGLAGWEQFF
j_call: TRBJ2-1; v_call: TRBV2; d_call: TRBD2; clone_size: NA; cdr3_nt: TGTGCCGTCTCCCTGGGACTAGCGGGAGGTAATGAGCAGTTCTTC; cdr3_aa: CAVSLGLAGGNEQFF
j_call: TRBJ2-3; v_call: TRBV6-5; d_call: NA; clone_size: NA; cdr3_nt: TGTGCCAGCAGCCGAGGTGATACGCAGTATTTT; cdr3_aa: CASSRGDTQYF
j_call: TRBJ2-3; v_call: TRBV6-1; d_call: NA; clone_size: NA; cdr3_nt: TGTGCCAGCCTGAAGACAGGCACAGATACGCAGTATTTT; cdr3_aa: CASLKTGTDTQYF
j_call: TRBJ2-1; v_call: TRBV6-5; d_call: TRBD2; clone_size: once; cdr3_nt: TGTGCCAGCAGTTACTTGGGGCGAGGGGAGGGGAATGAGCAGTTCTTC; cdr3_aa: CASSYLGRGEGNEQFF
j_call: TRBJ1-3; v_call: TRBV7-2; d_call: NA; clone_size: NA; cdr3_nt: TGTGCCAGCAGCCCCATGTTTGGAAACACCATATATTTT; cdr3_aa: CASSPMFGNTIYF